Presented here are 9 T cell receptor beta chains from one specimen sequenced in a study of spatial heterogeneity in lung cancer. Documented time point: blood at routine non-recurrence follow-up after resection. Each CDR3 protein gets one entry after TCRdb re-called the 5' RACE reads with MiXCR. The sample carries roughly 4,400 distinct CDR3 sequences, 20% to 30% recorded once. The specimen was PBMCs, collected at follow-up. These TCRs come from a male donor with early-stage non-small cell lung cancer.

This chain connects TRBV10-3 to TRBJ2-1; D is possibly TRBD2 (7 bases). The germline V and J ends were trimmed by 2 bases and 5 bases, with 16 bases remaining between them. The CDR3 totals 16 residues. Germline lookup yields CDR1 ENHRY and CDR2 SYGVKD. The CDR3 protein is CAISEAMGGANNEQFF. The CDR3 nucleotides are TGTGCCATCAGTGAGGCTATGGGGGGGGCCAACAATGAGCAGTTCTTC.

Relative to its sample, this clonotype is medium-sized. The chain couples TRBV20-1 to TRBJ2-1; weak D call: TRBD2 (5 bases). The CDR3 has 15 amino acids. Between the trimmed V and J ends, which lost 4 bases and 0 bases, there was a span of 13 bases. Germline-derived CDR1 and CDR2 are DFQATT and SNEGSKA (reference sequence). The CDR3 bases are TGCAGTGCTACACAAGGAGGAGTCTCCTACAATGAGCAGTTCTTC. Residues: CSATQGGVSYNEQFF.

As to this clonotype: Compared with germline, one end of the junction differs, possibly owing to a read error. The chain carries TRBV12-3 or TRBV12-4 and TRBJ2-2, with D maybe TRBD1 (6 bases). The CDR3 has 13 amino acids. Written as DNA, the CDR3 is TGTGCCAGCAGGAGACAGGACACCGGTGAGCTGTTTTTT. Translated: CASRRQDTGELFF.

Within the sample, this clonotype is medium-sized (0.01 to 0.1%). The chain couples TRBV2 to TRBJ2-5, with D maybe TRBD1 (6 bases). Trimming stripped 3 bases from V and 9 bases from J, with 20 bases between. This CDR3 has 15 amino acids. Germline V gene sequence: CDR1 SNHLY, CDR2 FYNNEI. The CDR3 sequence: CASSDRTDPSRAQYF. The CDR3 bases are TGTGCCAGCAGTGATCGGACAGATCCGTCCAGGGCCCAGTACTTC.

The chain employs TRBV28 and TRBJ2-3, with 9 bases identical to TRBD2. There are 14 residues in the CDR3. Germline trimming cut 8 bases from V and 2 bases from J; bases unmatched to any gene: 5. Germline CDR1 reads MDHEN; CDR2 reads SYDVKM. CDR3 region: CASLAGDTTDTQYF. CDR3 bases: TGTGCCAGCTTAGCGGGGGACACCACAGATACGCAGTATTTT.

Only a few counts were recorded for this clonotype. The genes are TRBV20-1 and TRBJ2-4, with a tentative D call TRBD1 (6 bases). This CDR3 is built from 17 residues. CDR1 is DFQATT, CDR2 SNEGSKA, per germline (reference sequence). Trimming pared 0 bases from V and 7 bases from J, leaving 22 bases between. The DNA for the CDR3 is TGCAGTGCTAGAGAGAGGGGACACCCATCCCTCGGGAACATTCAGTACTTC. Translating gives CSARERGHPSLGNIQYF.

This clonotype is deemed medium-sized (0.01 to 0.1%). This chain connects TRBV13 to TRBJ2-7; D ambiguous. This CDR3 is 12 amino acids long. Germline V lookup: CDR1 PRHDT, CDR2 FYEKMQ (reference sequence). V was trimmed by 5 bases and J by 7 bases, leaving 12 bases between them. The CDR3, as DNA: TGTGCCAGCAGCCCCCCCTCGAGGGAGCAGTACTTC. Its translation: CASSPPSREQYF.

The chain employs TRBV5-1 and TRBJ2-7; D unclear. The CDR3 contains 12 residues. Germline values: CDR1 SGHRS, CDR2 YFSETQ. The V end was cut by 5 bases, the J end by 2 bases, with 8 bases between. CDR3 bases: TGCGCCAGCAGTCTGAACCCCTACGAGCAGTACTTC. Translated: CASSLNPYEQYF.

Turning to this clonotype: A junction boundary mismatches the germline segment, possibly from a read error. The genes are TRBV20-1 and TRBJ2-2; D might be TRBD1 or TRBD2, each matching 6 bases. The CDR3 is made up of 14 amino acids. Germline assignment: CDR1 DFQATT and CDR2 SNEGSKA (reference sequence). CDR3 sequence reads: CSARDMGGTAELFF. The CDR3 nucleotides are TGCAGTGCTAGAGATATGGGGGGCACCGCGGAGCTGTTTTTT.